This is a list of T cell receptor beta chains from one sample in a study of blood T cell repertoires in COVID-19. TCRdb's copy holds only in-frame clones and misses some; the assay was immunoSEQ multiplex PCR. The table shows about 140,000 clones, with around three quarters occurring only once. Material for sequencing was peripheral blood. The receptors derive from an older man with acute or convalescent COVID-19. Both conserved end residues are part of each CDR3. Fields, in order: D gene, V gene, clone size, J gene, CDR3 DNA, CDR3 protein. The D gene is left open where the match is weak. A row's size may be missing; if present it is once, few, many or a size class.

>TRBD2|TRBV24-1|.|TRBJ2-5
TGTGCCACCAGTGATTTTTCGGGGGGTCAGTACTTC
CATSDFSGGQYF
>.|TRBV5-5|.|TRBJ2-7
TGTGCCAGCAGCTTGGGAGGGGAGCAGTACTTC
CASSLGGEQYF
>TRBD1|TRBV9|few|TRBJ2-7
TGTGCCAGCGGCTCTGGGACAGCGAGCCGCGAGCAGTACTTC
CASGSGTASREQYF
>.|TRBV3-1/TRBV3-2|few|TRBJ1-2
TGTGCCAGCAGCCCGGTCAACAGGGCGGACTATGGCTACACCTTC
CASSPVNRADYGYTF
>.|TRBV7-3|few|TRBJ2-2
TGTGCCAGCAGCACGGGACTGCAGACCGGGGAGCTGTTTTTT
CASSTGLQTGELFF
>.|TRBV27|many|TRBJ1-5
TGTGCCAGCAGTCCAAATCAAGGGGTTAGCAATCAGCCCCAGCATTTT
CASSPNQGVSNQPQHF
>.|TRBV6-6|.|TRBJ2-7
TGTGCCAGCAGGGCAGGGCTTCCCTACGAGCAGTACTTC
CASRAGLPYEQYF
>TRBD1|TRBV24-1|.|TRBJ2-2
TGTGCCACCAGTGACCCCGGACAGGGACGGACCGGGGAGCTGTTTTTT
CATSDPGQGRTGELFF
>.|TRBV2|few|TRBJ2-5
TGTGCCAGCAGTGAAGCGGGGGCTACCCAAGAGACCCAGTACTTC
CASSEAGATQETQYF
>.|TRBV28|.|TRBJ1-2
TGTGCCAGCCGAACAGGGTTTTCTGATGGCTACACCTTC
CASRTGFSDGYTF
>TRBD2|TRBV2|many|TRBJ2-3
TGTGCCAGCAGTGAAGCCCGACTAGCGGGGGGCGCAGATACGCAGTATTTT
CASSEARLAGGADTQYF
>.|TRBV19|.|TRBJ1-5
TGTGCCAGTAGTGGAGGCGGGGTCAATCAGCCCCAGCATTTT
CASSGGGVNQPQHF
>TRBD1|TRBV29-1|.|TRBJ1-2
TGCAGCGCCTTCGAGGGGACCGGGACAGGGGGGACAGGCTACACCTTC
CSAFEGTGTGGTGYTF
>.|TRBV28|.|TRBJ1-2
TGTGCCAGCGGAATCCGGGAAGAGGACTATGGCTACACCTTC
CASGIREEDYGYTF
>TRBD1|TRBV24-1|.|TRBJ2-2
TGTGCCACCAGTGACCTTAGATGGACAGGGAAGAACACCGGGGAGCTGTTTTTT
CATSDLRWTGKNTGELFF
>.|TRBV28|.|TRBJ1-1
TGTGCCAGCAGTTTAGGTCAGATGAACACTGAAGCTTTCTTT
CASSLGQMNTEAFF
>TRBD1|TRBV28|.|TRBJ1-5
TGTGCCAGCAGTTCTGGACAGGGCCGGGATCAGCCCCAGCATTTT
CASSSGQGRDQPQHF
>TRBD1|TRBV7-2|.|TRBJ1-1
TGTGCCAGCAGCTTAAGACAGGGTGAGACTGAAGCTTTCTTT
CASSLRQGETEAFF
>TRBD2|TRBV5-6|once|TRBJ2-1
TGTGCCAGCAGCCCGCGGACTAGCGGGGGGCCTTACAATGAGCAGTTCTTC
CASSPRTSGGPYNEQFF
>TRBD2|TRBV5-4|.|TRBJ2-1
TGTGCCAGCAGCCTAAGCGGGAGAGCCTACAATGAGCAGTTCTTC
CASSLSGRAYNEQFF